The 14 T cell receptor beta chains below all came from one sample that was sequenced in a study of CD8 T cells in ankylosing spondylitis. Overall study findings and caveats: What seemed typical of ankylosing spondylitis blood was a TCR beta motif built from about 8 highly homologous variants.

For these TCRs, the target antigens are not known. TCRdb ran MiXCR on the 5' RACE reads and lists one entry per CDR3 protein. The sample carries 700,000 to 850,000 distinct CDR3 sequences, approximately 12% recorded once. Sequencing was done on a sample of blood, either unsorted or a sorted T cell fraction (not recorded which). The receptors originated from a male donor with ankylosing spondylitis.

V is TRBV4-3 and J is TRBJ1-1; D gene uncertain. CDR3 length equals 16 residues. With 0 bases removed from V and 0 bases from J, the gap between germline ends came to 11 bases. Germline V gene lookup returns CDR1 LGHNA and CDR2 YSLEER. Here the CDR3 reads CASSQDIGSLNTEAFF. DNA for the CDR3: TGCGCCAGCAGCCAAGATATTGGCAGCTTGAACACTGAAGCTTTCTTT.

This clonotype was counted only a few times. The CDR3 coding sequence is TGCGCCAGCAGCCAATTGATGGGAGGCGGCACCGGGGAGCTGTTTTTT. Residues: CASSQLMGGGTGELFF. The V call is TRBV5-1, the J call TRBJ2-2; D may be TRBD2 (6 bases). The CDR3 totals 16 residues. Trimming took off 4 bases at V and 4 bases at J, with 17 bases between the two ends. From germline, CDR1 is SGHRS and CDR2 YFSETQ.

The V gene is TRBV20-1, the J gene TRBJ2-5; TRBD1 might be the D (7 bases). This CDR3 is built from 12 residues. Per the germline V gene, CDR1 is DFQATT and CDR2 is SNEGSKA (reference sequence). Trimming pared 6 bases from V and 5 bases from J, leaving 13 bases between. DNA for the CDR3: TGCAGTGCCTTCCAGGGGGGCGAGACCCAGTACTTC. Translating it yields CSAFQGGETQYF.

This clonotype appeared a few times. The chain carries TRBV20-1 and TRBJ1-6, with 7 bases matching TRBD1. This CDR3 is 14 amino acids long. Trimming at V came to 6 bases and at J to 9 bases, leaving 11 bases not matched to a gene. Germline V gives CDR1 DFQATT, CDR2 SNEGSKA (reference sequence). The CDR3 DNA sequence: TGCAGTGCCCCGAACCGGGACAGTGGTTCACCCCTCCACTTT. This gives the protein CSAPNRDSGSPLHF.

The chain has TRBV12-3 or TRBV12-4 and TRBJ1-1; the D gene is possibly TRBD1 (5 bases). The CDR3 contains 15 residues. Trimming removed 6 bases from V and 3 bases from J, with 17 bases in between. The DNA of the CDR3 is TGTGCCAGCAGGCTCGGATCGGGGCGGGACACTGAAGCTTTCTTT. Its protein product is CASRLGSGRDTEAFF.

This clonotype was seen ten or more times. This chain connects TRBV20-1 to TRBJ2-2; possibly TRBD1 or TRBD2 for D (6 bases each). The CDR3 extends over 15 amino acids. The V end was cut by 2 bases, the J end by 7 bases, with 17 bases between. The V gene's germline CDR1 is DFQATT and CDR2 SNEGSKA (reference sequence). The CDR3 here is CSARRGGTSNGELFF. In nucleotides, the CDR3 is TGCAGTGCTAGAAGAGGGGGGACCTCAAACGGGGAGCTGTTTTTT.

This clonotype was detected a few times. The gene calls are TRBV20-1 and TRBJ1-4, with D possibly TRBD1 on 5 matching bases. Germline CDR1 DFQATT, CDR2 SNEGSKA (reference sequence). V lost 6 bases and J 7 bases, leaving 21 bases between the germline ends. The CDR3 extends over 15 amino acids. The DNA for the CDR3 is TGCAGTGCCCTCCGGACCGGGACCTACGGTGAAAAACTGTTTTTT. Its translation is CSALRTGTYGEKLFF.

This clonotype was detected ten times or more. The chain employs TRBV7-3 and TRBJ2-1, with 8 bases fitting TRBD2. The trim removed 7 bases at V and 7 bases at J, leaving 9 bases unmatched. Germline V CDR1 and CDR2: SGHTA, FQGTGA. The CDR3 runs to 14 residues. For the CDR3, the DNA is TGTGCCAGCAATATCGGGGGGGCCTTGAATGAGCAGTTCTTC. Translating gives CASNIGGALNEQFF.

This clonotype has a count of ten or more. This rearrangement joins TRBV7-8 to TRBJ2-7, with a weak D call TRBD1 (5 bases). The V and J ends lost 1 base and 3 bases respectively, with 10 bases between them. The germline V gene encodes CDR1 SGHVS and CDR2 FQNEAQ. This CDR3 has 14 residues. CDR3 amino acids: CASSLGPGIYEQYF. DNA of the CDR3: TGTGCCAGCAGCTTAGGTCCAGGGATCTACGAGCAGTACTTC.

This clonotype was seen many times. The rearrangement uses TRBV28 and TRBJ1-2; no clear D. Trimming took 6 bases from V and 1 from J, leaving 6 bases between them. This CDR3 is 12 amino acids long. CDR1 and CDR2 from the germline V gene are MDHEN and SYDVKM. The CDR3 DNA sequence: TGTGCCAGCAGCTTCCTTAACTATGGCTACACCTTC. This encodes CASSFLNYGYTF.

The chain joins TRBV3-1 to TRBJ2-1; D may be TRBD2 (5 bases). V was shortened by 3 bases and J by 9 bases, with 15 bases between the two germline ends. From germline, CDR1 is LGHDT and CDR2 YNNKEL (reference sequence). The length of the CDR3 is 14 residues. The CDR3 nucleotides read TGTGCCAGCAGCCATGGAGACTACGAGGGTGAGCAGTTCTTC. This sequence encodes CASSHGDYEGEQFF.

This clonotype appeared many times. The rearrangement uses TRBV10-3 and TRBJ1-6, with a possible D match to TRBD1 (5 bases). V was shortened by 3 bases and J by 6 bases, with 18 bases between the two germline ends. The CDR3 is made up of 17 amino acids. Germline V gene sequence: CDR1 ENHRY, CDR2 SYGVKD. CDR3 DNA: TGTGCCATCAGTGATAAGAAGGGGTGGAGTACTAATTCACCCCTCCACTTT. It translates to CAISDKKGWSTNSPLHF.

This clonotype was recorded many times. The rearrangement joins TRBV18 to TRBJ2-5; possibly TRBD1 or TRBD2 for D (5 bases each). The CDR3 contains 13 residues. The germline gives CDR1 KGHSH, CDR2 LQKENI. Trimming left V 2 bases short and J 3 bases short, with 7 bases between. CDR3 coding DNA: TGTGCCAGCTCACCAGGGGGTGAAGAGACCCAGTACTTC. Protein: CASSPGGEETQYF.

The chain recombines TRBV7-6 with TRBJ2-1; 9 bases map to TRBD2. This CDR3 region has 16 residues. Germline CDR1 reads SGHVS; CDR2 reads FNYEAQ. The trim removed 2 bases at V and 10 bases at J, leaving 12 bases unmatched. The chain's CDR3 is CASSLTAGGPGGEQFF. The CDR3 bases are TGTGCCAGCAGCTTAACGGCGGGAGGGCCGGGAGGAGAGCAGTTCTTC. The full variable domain, rest sourced from reference TRBV7-6 and TRBJ2-1, is GAGVSQSPRYKVTKRGQDVALRCDPISGHVSLYWYRQALGQGPEFLTYFNYEAQQDKSGLPNDRFSAERPEGSISTLTIQRTEQRDSAMYRCASSLTAGGPGGEQFFGPGTRLTVL.